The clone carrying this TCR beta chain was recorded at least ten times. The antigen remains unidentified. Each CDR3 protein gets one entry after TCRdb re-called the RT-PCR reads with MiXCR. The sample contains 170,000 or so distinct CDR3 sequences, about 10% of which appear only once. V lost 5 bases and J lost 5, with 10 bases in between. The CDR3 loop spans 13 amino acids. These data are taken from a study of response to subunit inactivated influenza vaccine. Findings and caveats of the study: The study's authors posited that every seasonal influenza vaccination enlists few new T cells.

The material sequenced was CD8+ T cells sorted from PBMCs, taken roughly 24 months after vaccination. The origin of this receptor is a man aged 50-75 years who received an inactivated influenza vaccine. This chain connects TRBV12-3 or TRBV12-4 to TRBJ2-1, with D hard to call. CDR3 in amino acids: CASSPSNDNEQFF. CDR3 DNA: TGTGCCAGCAGTCCCTCAAACGACAATGAGCAGTTCTTC.